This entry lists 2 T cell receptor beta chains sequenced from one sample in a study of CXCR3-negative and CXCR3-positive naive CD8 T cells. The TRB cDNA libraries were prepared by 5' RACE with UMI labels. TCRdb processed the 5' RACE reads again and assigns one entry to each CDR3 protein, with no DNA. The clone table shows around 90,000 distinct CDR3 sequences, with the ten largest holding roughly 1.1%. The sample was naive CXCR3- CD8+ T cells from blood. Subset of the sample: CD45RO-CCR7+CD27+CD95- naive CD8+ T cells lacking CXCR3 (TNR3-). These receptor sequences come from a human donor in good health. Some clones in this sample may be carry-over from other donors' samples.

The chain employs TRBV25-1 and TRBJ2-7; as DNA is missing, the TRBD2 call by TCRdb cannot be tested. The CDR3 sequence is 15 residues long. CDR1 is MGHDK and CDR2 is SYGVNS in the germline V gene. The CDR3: CASSDRALYSYEQYF.

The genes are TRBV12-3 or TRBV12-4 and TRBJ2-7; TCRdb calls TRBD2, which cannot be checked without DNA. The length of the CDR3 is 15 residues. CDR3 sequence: CASSFAPPPDYEQYF.